This passage covers 6 T cell receptor beta chains from one sample sequenced in a study of beta chain features in type 1 diabetes. Study-level findings and limits: Among patients with Type 1 diabetes, TCRB CDR3s were moderately but significantly shorter in every one of the four CD4+ subsets.

The study reverse transcribed the entire isolated RNA, so it sequenced expressed TCRB transcripts. Clones were read by immunoSEQ multiplex PCR, and TCRdb kept only the in-frame ones, dropping some. The sample lists around 250,000 clones; about 14% were seen once. The antigens of these receptors remain unknown. The sample consisted of naive CD4+ T cells from blood. Receptors originate from a man between 25 and 39 years old with type 1 diabetes.

This clone turned up a few times. V is TRBV21-1 and J is TRBJ2-1; TRBD2 was called by the table and not checked on the DNA. TRBV21-1 is an annotated pseudogene. The CDR3 is made up of 13 amino acids. The CDR3 is CASIPHPYYEQFF. Written as DNA, the CDR3 is TGTGCCAGCATACCCCACCCCTACTATGAGCAGTTCTTC.

In its sample, this clone was seen a few times. This chain uses TRBV18 with TRBJ1-2; D gene unclear. Germline V gene data show CDR1 as KGHSH and CDR2 as LQKENI. This CDR3 contains 14 residues. V shed 3 bases and J shed 4 bases, with 12 bases lying between them. The CDR3: CASSPRELSYGYTF. For the CDR3, the DNA is TGTGCCAGCTCACCGAGGGAACTTAGCTATGGCTACACCTTC. The full variable domain, with the rest looked up from reference TRBV18 and TRBJ1-2, is NAGVMQNPRHLVRRRGQEARLRCSPMKGHSHVYWYRQLPEEGLKFMVYLQKENIIDESGMPKERFSAEFPKEGPSILRIQQVVRGDSAAYFCASSPRELSYGYTFGSGTRLTVV.

The V call is TRBV2, the J call TRBJ2-2; weak D call: TRBD1 (6 bases). Trimming stripped 7 bases from V and 0 bases from J, with 12 bases between. The CDR3 loop spans 15 amino acids. The germline V gene has CDR1 SNHLY and CDR2 FYNNEI. CDR3 region: CASNDRPSNTGELFF. The CDR3 bases are TGTGCCAGCAACGACAGGCCTTCGAACACCGGGGAGCTGTTTTTT.

This clone turned up a few times. This chain uses TRBV4-1 with TRBJ2-7; 8 bases fit TRBD1. This CDR3 spans 18 amino acids. Germline CDR1 reads MGHRA; CDR2 reads YSYEKL. Trimming took 0 bases from V and 2 from J; bases not matched to a gene: 12. This chain's CDR3 is CASSQERVPGQVAYEQYF. CDR3 nucleotide sequence: TGCGCCAGCAGCCAAGAAAGGGTTCCGGGACAGGTCGCCTACGAGCAGTACTTC.

This clone was observed a handful of times. The chain uses TRBV12-5 and TRBJ2-2, with TRBD2 matching 11 bases. Germline values: CDR1 LGHNT, CDR2 FRNRAP. This CDR3 is 15 amino acids long. The trim removed 6 bases at V and 5 bases at J, leaving 5 bases unmatched. CDR3 sequence (DNA): TGTGCTAGTGGGTGGACTAGCGGGCCAACCGGGGAGCTGTTTTTT. Protein product: CASGWTSGPTGELFF.

The V call is TRBV29-1, the J call TRBJ2-7; 7 bases are a match to TRBD1. The J segment lost 1 base and the V segment lost 4 bases, leaving 4 bases of the junction unmatched. Germline assignment: CDR1 SQVTM and CDR2 ANQGSEA. The CDR3 is 13 residues long. The CDR3 DNA is TGCAGCGTTGGGGACAGAAGTTCCTACGAGCAGTACTTC. Its protein is CSVGDRSSYEQYF.